The 5 T cell receptor beta chains below were found in one sample sequenced in a study of response to subunit inactivated influenza vaccine. TCRdb reprocessed the RT-PCR reads with MiXCR, giving one entry per CDR3 protein. Of just over 300,000 distinct CDR3 sequences in the sample, 20% to 25% were seen once. Sequencing was performed on PBMCs from blood, taken less than 22 months after vaccination. The origin of the receptors is a man between 50 and 69 years old who received an inactivated influenza vaccine.

Only a few counts were recorded for this clonotype. This chain links TRBV20-1 with TRBJ2-2; no definite D call. CDR3 size: 13 residues. V was pared by 5 bases and J by 2 bases, with 9 bases between. CDR1 and CDR2 from the germline V gene are DFQATT and SNEGSKA (reference sequence). DNA for the CDR3: TGCAGTGCTCCCCGGGCCAACACCGGGGAGCTGTTTTTT. Its translation: CSAPRANTGELFF.

This clonotype was counted between two and nine times. The chain has TRBV21-1 and TRBJ1-5; the table's D call, TRBD1, was not checked against the DNA. TRBV21-1 is deemed a pseudogene. The CDR3 runs 18 residues. CDR3 in amino acids: CASSKEAQDSTVNQPQHF. CDR3 DNA: TGTGCCAGCAGCAAAGAGGCCCAAGACAGCACCGTCAATCAGCCCCAGCATTTT.

J is TRBJ2-5 and V is TRBV11-2; maybe TRBD2 (6 bases). The V gene lost 5 bases and the J gene lost 5 bases, with 15 bases spanning the gap. CDR3 length: 14 amino acids. Per the germline V gene, CDR1 is SGHAT and CDR2 is FQNNGV. The CDR3 bases are TGTGCCAGCAGCCCCCAAGGAGGGAGTGAGACCCAGTACTTC. Amino acids: CASSPQGGSETQYF.

This rearrangement joins TRBV6-7 to TRBJ2-1, with D perhaps matching TRBD2 (6 bases). TRBV6-7 counts as an open reading frame of uncertain function. V lost 5 bases to trimming and J lost 5 bases, with 16 bases between them. The CDR3 loop spans 15 amino acids. CDR3 loop: CASSDRLGLDNEQFF. The CDR3, as DNA: TGTGCCAGCAGTGACCGACTAGGTCTGGACAATGAGCAGTTCTTC.

This clonotype was seen many times. The chain links TRBV12-3 or TRBV12-4 to TRBJ1-5; weak D call: TRBD1 (5 bases). The CDR3 contains 14 residues. V lost 2 bases to trimming and J lost 7 bases, with 12 bases between them. CDR3 nucleotide sequence: TGTGCCAGCAGTTTAAGTCGCAGGGAACAGCCCCAGCATTTT. Its translation: CASSLSRREQPQHF.